The sample holds a few counts of the clone carrying this TCR beta chain. The antigen is not known. The entry originates in a study of molecular identifiers for immune sequencing clone quantification. Notes on the study in general: With a barcode shared among identical TCR molecules, highly expanded clone sizes could be underestimated. One million naive cells reportedly did not prevent detection of spiked Jurkat TCR RNA from one cell.

The bulk TCR libraries were made with methods described before and with listed TCR primers. MiXCR, run by TCRdb on the PCR reads, gives a single entry per CDR3 protein. This table has about 65,000 distinct CDR3 sequences, less than 20% appearing once. In germline, CDR1 is MGHDK, CDR2 SYGVNS. This CDR3 contains 19 residues. V gave up 5 bases and J gave up 0 bases, with 23 bases separating them. Sequencing used naive CD8+ T cells from blood, with Jurkat cell RNA spiked in. Subset indicated: FACS-sorted CD8+CD4-CCR7+CD45RA+ naive T cells. This chain links TRBV25-1 with TRBJ2-1; tentatively, D is TRBD1 or TRBD2 (5 bases each). This TCR derives from a human donor in good health. Some libraries in this study had Jurkat cell RNA spiked in. For the CDR3, the DNA is TGTGCCAGCAGTCAAGGGGTTGCTAGCACCACCAGCTCCTACAATGAGCAGTTCTTC. It is translated as CASSQGVASTTSSYNEQFF.